Below are 3 T cell receptor beta chains sequenced from a single sample in a study of long-term antiretroviral therapy in people with HIV. Sequencing relied on immunoSEQ assay v3.0, run at survey level. Sequenced by immunoSEQ multiplex PCR; TCRdb stores in-frame clones only, minus some. The table records 15,000 to 20,000 clones, approximately 94% of them present only once. Specimen: unsorted PBMCs, collected roughly 6.4 years after starting antiretroviral therapy. The source is a woman aged 45-65 years with HIV.

V is TRBV7-9 and J is TRBJ2-3; 13 nucleotides align to TRBD2. Per the germline V gene, CDR1 is SEHNR and CDR2 is FQNEAQ (reference sequence). V shed 3 bases and J 5 bases; nucleotides not matched to a gene: 2. The CDR3 consists of 15 residues. The CDR3 sequence is CASSLGTSGEDTQYF. The CDR3 nucleotides are TGTGCCAGCAGCTTGGGGACTAGCGGGGAAGATACGCAGTATTTT.

This clone occurred a few times. The rearrangement links TRBV28 to TRBJ2-7, with 9 positions matching TRBD2. This CDR3 is 15 amino acids long. The V segment lost 2 bases and the J segment 3 bases; nucleotides outside the gene matches: 5. Germline values: CDR1 MDHEN, CDR2 SYDVKM. CDR3 sequence reads: CASSLGGTSNYEQYF. The CDR3 DNA reads as TGTGCCAGCAGTTTAGGCGGGACTAGCAACTACGAGCAGTACTTC.

The chain links TRBV2 to TRBJ2-7, with TRBD2 matching over 7 bases. V gave up 7 bases and J gave up 0 bases; unmatched junction bases: 3. Looked up from germline, CDR1 is SNHLY and CDR2 is FYNNEI. CDR3 length: 13 amino acids. The chain's CDR3 is CASMRGSSYEQYF. The CDR3 DNA sequence: TGTGCCAGCATGCGGGGGAGCTCCTACGAGCAGTACTTC.